This TCR beta chain was identified in a study of T-cell reconstitution after alpha-beta-depleted transplantation in children. This clonotype was seen repeatedly, ten times or more. What it recognizes is unknown. General study findings and limits: Surviving thymic progenitors and recipient T cells were the source of high TCRbeta diversity at day 60 in some patients. The origin of alpha-beta T cells about two months after transplant was reportedly several hundred expanded graft clones. At the one-year point after transplant, T-cell counts and TCRbeta diversity were found to come mostly from T cells that had been newly produced.

Unique molecular identifiers featured in how the TCRbeta library was prepared. TCRdb re-analysed the PCR reads in MiXCR, keeping a single row per CDR3 protein. The sample holds almost 250,000 distinct CDR3 sequences, more than 20% seen once. CDR3 length: 12 residues. Germline V gives CDR1 SQVTM, CDR2 ANQGSEA. Trimming removed 2 bases from V and 7 bases from J; junction bases left unmatched: 5. The gene calls are TRBV29-1 and TRBJ2-7; 7 nucleotides line up with TRBD2. Sequencing used PBMCs, obtained before TCRalphabeta/CD19-depleted stem cell transplant. This clonotype originated in a girl between 2 and 10 years old with Fanconi anemia, due to receive a stem cell transplant. CDR3 coding DNA: TGCAGCGTTGAATCTTCCGGGGGGGAGCAGTACTTC. As protein: CSVESSGGEQYF.